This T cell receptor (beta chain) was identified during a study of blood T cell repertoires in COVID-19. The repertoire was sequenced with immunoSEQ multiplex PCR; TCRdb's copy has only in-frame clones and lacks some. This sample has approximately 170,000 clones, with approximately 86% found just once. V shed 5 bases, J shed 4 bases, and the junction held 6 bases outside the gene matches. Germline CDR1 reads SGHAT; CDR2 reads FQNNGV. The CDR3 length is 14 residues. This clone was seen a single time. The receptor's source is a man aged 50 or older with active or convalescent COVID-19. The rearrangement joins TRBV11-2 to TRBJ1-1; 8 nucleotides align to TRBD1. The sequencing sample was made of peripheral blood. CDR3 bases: TGTGCCAGCAGCCCCCAGGGGGCTGGCACTGAAGCTTTCTTT. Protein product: CASSPQGAGTEAFF.